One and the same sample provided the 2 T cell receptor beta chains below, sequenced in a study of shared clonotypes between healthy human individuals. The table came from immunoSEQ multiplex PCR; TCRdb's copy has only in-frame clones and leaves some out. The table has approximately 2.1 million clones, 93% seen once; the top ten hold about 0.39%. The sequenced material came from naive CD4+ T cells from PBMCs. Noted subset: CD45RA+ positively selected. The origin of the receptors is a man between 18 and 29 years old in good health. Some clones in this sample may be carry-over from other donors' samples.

This CDR3 is CASSFSRELYEQYF. CDR3 nucleotide sequence: TGTGCCAGCAGTTTTTCCAGGGAACTCTACGAGCAGTACTTC. The chain carries TRBV28 and TRBJ2-7, with D maybe TRBD1 (5 bases). This CDR3 has 14 residues. V was cut by 3 bases and J by 3 bases, with 12 bases left in between. Germline lookup yields CDR1 MDHEN and CDR2 SYDVKM.

This CDR3 is CAISDPRYEQYF. As DNA, the CDR3 is TGTGCCATCAGTGATCCTAGGTACGAGCAGTACTTC. The chain is built from TRBV10-3 and TRBJ2-7; D gene unclear. Trimming shortened V by 3 bases and J by 4 bases, and 7 bases separated the two germline ends. Germline values: CDR1 ENHRY, CDR2 SYGVKD. The CDR3 covers 12 residues.